These 9 T cell receptor beta chains were sequenced from one sample in a study of T cell responses to AZD1222 COVID-19 vaccine. This table comes from immunoSEQ multiplex PCR, and its TCRdb copy is limited to in-frame clones, with some not included. Of about 120,000 clones detected, roughly 89% appear once; the ten largest clones hold over 8.5%. The material was peripheral blood, obtained on day 0 of MenACWY control vaccination. These receptors came from an adult in good health.

This clone was picked up one time. This sequence joins TRBV7-2 and TRBJ1-5, with D hard to call. This CDR3 is 15 amino acids long. Germline CDR1 is SGHTA and CDR2 is FQGNSA. Deletions cut 5 bases from V and 2 bases from J, with 13 bases between. The CDR3 bases are TGTGCCAGCAGCGCTTCTTCTAGGGGCAATCAGCCCCAGCATTTT. Translation gives CASSASSRGNQPQHF. The variable domain in full, completed from reference TRBV7-2 and TRBJ1-5, reads GAGVSQSPSNKVTEKGKDVELRCDPISGHTALYWYRQSLGQGLEFLIYFQGNSAPDKSGLPSDRFSAERTGGSVSTLTIQRTQQEDSAVYLCASSASSRGNQPQHFGDGTRLSIL.

This clone was recorded once. This chain links TRBV24-1 with TRBJ1-3, with D maybe TRBD1 (5 bases). Trimming stripped 12 bases from V and 6 bases from J, with 17 bases between. From germline, CDR1 is KGHDR and CDR2 SFDVKD. The CDR3 is 13 amino acids. The CDR3 sequence: CARPRRGANTIYF. CDR3 in DNA: TGTGCCCGGCCCCGGAGGGGCGCAAACACCATATATTTT.

The chain has TRBV5-4 and TRBJ1-3; no firm D call. The CDR3 is 15 amino acids. Trimming shortened V by 2 bases and J by 0 bases, and 9 bases separated the two germline ends. Germline V gene sequence: CDR1 SGHNT, CDR2 YYREEE (reference sequence). In DNA, the CDR3 is TGTGCCAGCAGCTTCACTCAAAGCTCTGGAAACACCATATATTTT. It specifies CASSFTQSSGNTIYF.

V usage is TRBV7-8 and J usage is TRBJ2-7; 10 bases fit TRBD1. The germline gives CDR1 SGHVS, CDR2 FQNEAQ. The CDR3 sequence is 14 residues long. V was clipped by 10 bases and J by 1 base; unmatched bases: 7. DNA for the CDR3: TGTGCCACAGACAGGGGGCTCTTTTCCTACGAGCAGTACTTC. Protein sequence: CATDRGLFSYEQYF. The full variable domain, with the rest looked up from reference TRBV7-8 and TRBJ2-7, is GAGVSQSPRYKVAKRGQDVALRCDPISGHVSLFWYQQALGQGPEFLTYFQNEAQLDKSGLPSDRFFAERPEGSVSTLKIQRTQQEDSAVYLCATDRGLFSYEQYFGPGTRLTVT.

The chain combines TRBV9 with TRBJ2-1, with D possibly TRBD2 on 6 matching bases. This CDR3 region has 16 residues. V was pared by 4 bases and J by 0 bases, with 14 bases between. Germline V CDR1 and CDR2: SGDLS, YYNGEE. The CDR3 protein is CASSPAGSLSYNEQFF. The DNA for the CDR3 is TGTGCCAGCAGCCCAGCCGGGAGTCTCTCCTACAATGAGCAGTTCTTC.

The V gene is TRBV24-1, the J gene TRBJ2-1; D is unclear. The V gene's germline CDR1 is KGHDR and CDR2 SFDVKD. Trimming pared 5 bases from V and 0 bases from J, leaving 19 bases between. The CDR3 is made up of 18 amino acids. CDR3 residues: CATSALPAAGNSYNEQFF. The CDR3 DNA reads TGTGCCACCAGTGCCTTGCCGGCTGCAGGCAACTCCTACAATGAGCAGTTCTTC.

The V and J genes are TRBV11-3 and TRBJ1-4; the D gene is possibly TRBD1 (6 bases). The V end was cut by 4 bases, the J end by 5 bases, with 11 bases between. The germline V gene has CDR1 SGHNT and CDR2 YENEEA. The CDR3 totals 14 residues. Written as DNA, the CDR3 is TGTGCCAGCAGCTACGGGGGCTCCAATGAAAAACTGTTTTTT. The encoded protein is CASSYGGSNEKLFF.

This clone was observed once. The chain employs TRBV2 and TRBJ1-6; no reliable D call. V was cut by 6 bases and J by 7 bases, with 13 bases left in between. The CDR3 runs to 14 residues. CDR1 SNHLY and CDR2 FYNNEI come from the germline V gene. CDR3 sequence (DNA): TGTGCCAGCAGGTCCTCGGCAGTGAATTCACCCCTCCACTTT. It is translated as CASRSSAVNSPLHF.

The rearrangement joins TRBV25-1 to TRBJ1-1; 11 bases line up with TRBD1. Germline V gives CDR1 MGHDK, CDR2 SYGVNS. V shed 1 base and J 5 bases; nucleotides not matched to a gene: 6. The CDR3 runs to 16 residues. The CDR3 reads CASSESRTGGLTEAFF. The CDR3 nucleotides read TGTGCCAGCAGTGAATCACGGACAGGGGGCTTGACTGAAGCTTTCTTT.